A selection of T cell receptor beta chains follows, all from one sample in a study of graft-versus-host responses after intestinal transplantation. These receptors are not linked to any known antigen. Clones were sequenced by immunoSEQ multiplex PCR, and TCRdb holds only the in-frame ones, with some missing. This sample yields some 110,000 clones, of which about 90% are seen a single time; over 0.8% belongs to the top ten. The material was unstimulated CD4+ T cells sorted from spleen or lymph node cells, obtained before intestinal transplant. These receptor sequences come from a human donor who received an intestinal transplant. CDR3s include the opening cysteine and the closing phenylalanine or tryptophan. The D gene is left open where the match is weak. Where a row states a size, it is once, few, many or the class of an expanded clone; other rows omit it.

TRBV4-2	-	TRBD1	TRBJ1-1	TGTGCCAGCAGCCAAGAACAGATCGGGTACCGGGACAGGGGAACTGAAGCTTTCTTT	CASSQEQIGYRDRGTEAFF
TRBV7-7	-	TRBD2	TRBJ2-2	TGTGCCAGCAGCTTAGCGGGAGGGCCGAACACCGGGGAGCTGTTTTTT	CASSLAGGPNTGELFF
TRBV2	-	-	TRBJ2-5	TGTGCCAGCAAACGAGGGAGTGATAAAGAGACCCAGTACTTC	CASKRGSDKETQYF
TRBV5-1	few	-	TRBJ2-6	TGCGCCAGCAGCTTGGAGGCGCAGGGGGCCAACGTCCTGACTTTC	CASSLEAQGANVLTF
TRBV1	-	-	TRBJ2-5	TGCACCAGCAGCCAAGATCCAACGGACCACCAAGAGACCCAGTACTTC	CTSSQDPTDHQETQYF
TRBV5-1	-	-	TRBJ2-3	TGCGCCAGCAGCTCCTACTACGCGGGGCCCACAGATACGCAGTATTTT	CASSSYYAGPTDTQYF
TRBV11-2	-	-	TRBJ2-4	TGTGCCAGCAGCGCCCAGAAAGGTTACATTCAGTACTTC	CASSAQKGYIQYF
TRBV9	-	-	TRBJ2-3	TGTGCCAGCGGAACATCAGATACGCAGTATTTT	CASGTSDTQYF
TRBV7-7	-	-	TRBJ2-7	TGTGCCGGCAGCTTGGTTTTTTCCGACGAGCAGTACTTC	CAGSLVFSDEQYF
TRBV6-7	-	-	TRBJ2-5	TGTGCCTTCGCTAAGACAGTTCAGGAGACCCAGTACTTC	CAFAKTVQETQYF
TRBV2	-	TRBD2	TRBJ2-7	TGTGCCAGCAGTGAAGGGACTAGTTGTTACTTC	CASSEGTSCYF
TRBV6-1	-	-	TRBJ2-7	TGTGCCAGCAGAAGGGGGAATATCGCATACGAGCAGTACTTC	CASRRGNIAYEQYF
TRBV10-2	-	-	TRBJ2-5	TGCGCCAGCTCCAGGGTCGAGGAGACCCAGTACTTC	CASSRVEETQYF
TRBV5-6	-	TRBD1	TRBJ2-7	TGTGCCAGCAGCTTGGCCCCGGTGACAGGGGGATCCTACGAGCAGTACTTC	CASSLAPVTGGSYEQYF
TRBV12-5	-	-	TRBJ2-7	TGTGCTAGTGGTTTGGTTCGGGGCGGGATCTCCTACGAGCAGTACTTC	CASGLVRGGISYEQYF
TRBV19	-	TRBD1	TRBJ1-5	TGTGCCAGTAGTGGAGGACAGGGATTTCAGCCCCAGCATTTT	CASSGGQGFQPQHF
TRBV6-1	-	-	TRBJ1-5	TGTGCCAGCAGTGGGAATCAGCCCCAGCATTTT	CASSGNQPQHF